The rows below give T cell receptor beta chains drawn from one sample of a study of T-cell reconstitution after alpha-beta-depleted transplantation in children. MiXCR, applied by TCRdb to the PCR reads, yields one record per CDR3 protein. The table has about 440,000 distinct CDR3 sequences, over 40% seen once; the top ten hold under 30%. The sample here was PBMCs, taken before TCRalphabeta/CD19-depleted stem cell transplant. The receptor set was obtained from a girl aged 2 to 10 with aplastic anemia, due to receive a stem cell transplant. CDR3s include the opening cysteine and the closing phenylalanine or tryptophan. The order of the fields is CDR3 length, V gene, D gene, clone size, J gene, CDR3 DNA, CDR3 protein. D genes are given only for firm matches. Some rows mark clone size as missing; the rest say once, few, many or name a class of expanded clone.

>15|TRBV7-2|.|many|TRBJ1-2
TGTGCCAGCAGCCCTTATCAAGAAGGGAGGGATGGCTACACCTTC
CASSPYQEGRDGYTF
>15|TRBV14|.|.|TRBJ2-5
TGTGCCAGCAGCCAAGATACACGCGGCAGAGAGACCCAGTACTTC
CASSQDTRGRETQYF
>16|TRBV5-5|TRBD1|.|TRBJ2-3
TGTGCCAGCAGCTTCACCGGGACAGCTCGGGGAGATACGCAGTATTTT
CASSFTGTARGDTQYF
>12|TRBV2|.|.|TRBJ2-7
TGTGCCAGCAGTTTCACCAATACCGAGCAGTACTTC
CASSFTNTEQYF
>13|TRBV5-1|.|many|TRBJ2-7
TGCGCCAGCAGCCCGGGACGGGTCTACGAGCAGTACTTC
CASSPGRVYEQYF
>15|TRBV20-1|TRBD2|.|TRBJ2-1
TGCAGTGCTTCTAGCGGGCGAAGCTCCTACAATGAGCAGTTCTTC
CSASSGRSSYNEQFF
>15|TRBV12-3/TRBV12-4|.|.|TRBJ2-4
TGTGCCAGCAGCTTAACCGGGGCTGGGGAAAACATTCAGTACTTC
CASSLTGAGENIQYF
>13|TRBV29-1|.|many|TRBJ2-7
TGCAGCGTTGGGGAGGGGGCTATCGACGAGCAGTACTTC
CSVGEGAIDEQYF
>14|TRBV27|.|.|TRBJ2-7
TGTGCCAGCAGTTTGACGAGCTGGGGGTACGAGCAGTACTTC
CASSLTSWGYEQYF
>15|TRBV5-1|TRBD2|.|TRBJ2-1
TGCGCCAGCAGCTTCATCAGCGGGGGGGCCTATGAGCAGTTCTTC
CASSFISGGAYEQFF
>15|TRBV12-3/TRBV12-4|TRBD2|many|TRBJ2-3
TGTGCCAGCAGTTTCACTAGCGGAAGCACAGATACGCAGTATTTT
CASSFTSGSTDTQYF
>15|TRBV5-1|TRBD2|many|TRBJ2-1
TGCGCCAGCAGCGGCGGGGGACTAGCGGGAGGTGAGCAGTTCTTC
CASSGGGLAGGEQFF
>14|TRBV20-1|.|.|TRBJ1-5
TGCAGTGCTAGAGGAGAGGGGTCTGCATCGCCCCAGCATTTT
CSARGEGSASPQHF
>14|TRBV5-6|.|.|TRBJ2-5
TGTGCCAGCAGCTACGGGTACGTCCGTGAGACCCAGTACTTC
CASSYGYVRETQYF
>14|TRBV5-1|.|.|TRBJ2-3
TGCGCCAGCAGCTTGGAGGCAGTCACAGATACGCAGTATTTT
CASSLEAVTDTQYF
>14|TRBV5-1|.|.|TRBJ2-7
TGCGCCAGCAGCTTGGCGGGGGTCACTTACGAGCAGTACTTC
CASSLAGVTYEQYF
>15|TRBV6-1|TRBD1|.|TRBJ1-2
TGTGCCAGCAGTGATACAAGGACAGGGGCGCATGGCTACACCTTC
CASSDTRTGAHGYTF
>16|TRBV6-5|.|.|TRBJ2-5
TGTGCCAGCAGTTACTCAGGATGGACAAACCAAGAGACCCAGTACTTC
CASSYSGWTNQETQYF
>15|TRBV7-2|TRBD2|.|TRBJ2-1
TGTGCCAGCAGCTTAGAGCGGGGGCCCTACAATGAGCAGTTCTTC
CASSLERGPYNEQFF
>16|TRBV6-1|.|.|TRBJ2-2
TGTGCCAGCAGAATGGACGGGTTCGCGAACACCGGGGAGCTGTTTTTT
CASRMDGFANTGELFF
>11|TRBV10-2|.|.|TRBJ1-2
TGCGCCAGCAGTGATAGGAGCGGCTACACCTTC
CASSDRSGYTF
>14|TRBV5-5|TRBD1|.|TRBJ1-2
TGTGCCAGCAGCTTGGCAGGGGGGAGCTATGGCTACACCTTC
CASSLAGGSYGYTF
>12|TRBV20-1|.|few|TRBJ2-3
TGCAGTGCTAGCCATAGCACAGATACGCAGTATTTT
CSASHSTDTQYF
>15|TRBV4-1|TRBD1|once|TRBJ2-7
TGCGCCAGCAACCAAGCCGCAGGGGGCTCCTACGAGCAGTACTTC
CASNQAAGGSYEQYF
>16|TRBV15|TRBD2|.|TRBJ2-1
TGTGCCACCAGCAGAACTAGCGGGTCATCCTACAATGAGCAGTTCTTC
CATSRTSGSSYNEQFF
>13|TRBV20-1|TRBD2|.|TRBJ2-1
TGCAGTGCTCAAAGCGGGAACTACAATGAGCAGTTCTTC
CSAQSGNYNEQFF
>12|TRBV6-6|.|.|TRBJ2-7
TGTGCCAGCAGTTACGTCTCCCACGAGCAGTACTTC
CASSYVSHEQYF
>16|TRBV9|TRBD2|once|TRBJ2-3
TGTGCCAGCAGCGTAGTTCTAGCGGGGGACACAGATACGCAGTATTTT
CASSVVLAGDTDTQYF
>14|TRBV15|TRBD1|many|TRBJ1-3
TGTGCCACCAGCACCAGGACAGGGGGAAACACCATATATTTT
CATSTRTGGNTIYF
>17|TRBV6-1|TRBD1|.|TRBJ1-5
TGTGCCAGCAGTCGGACAGGGGGTAATGGAGGCAATCAGCCCCAGCATTTT
CASSRTGGNGGNQPQHF
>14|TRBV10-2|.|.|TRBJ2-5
TGCGCCAGCATGGGTGGGGGCAAGGCAGAGACCCAGTACTTC
CASMGGGKAETQYF
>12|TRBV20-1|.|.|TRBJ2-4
TGCAGTGTTACAGGGCTAGCGGAAAAGGGGGCCTTC
CSVTGLAEKGAF
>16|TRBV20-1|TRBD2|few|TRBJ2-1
TGCAGTGCTTCGGCGGGGGCTAGCGGGATGTCCAATGAGCAGTTCTTC
CSASAGASGMSNEQFF
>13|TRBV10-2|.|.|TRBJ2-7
TGCGCCAGCAGCAACAGCTTAGTGTACGAGCAGTACTTC
CASSNSLVYEQYF
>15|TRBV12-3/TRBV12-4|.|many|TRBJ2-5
TGTGCCAGCAGTTTCGGAGGGTCCGGTCAAGAGACCCAGTACTTC
CASSFGGSGQETQYF
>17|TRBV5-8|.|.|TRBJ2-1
TGTGCCAGCAGCTCGGGAGTAGGGAGCGGGCCCCACAATGTCCAGTTCTTC
CASSSGVGSGPHNVQFF
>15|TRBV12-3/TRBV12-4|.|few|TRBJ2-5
TGTGCCAGCAGTTTAGAATTCGGCGCTGGAGAGACCCAGTACTTC
CASSLEFGAGETQYF
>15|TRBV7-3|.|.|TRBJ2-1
TGTGCCAGCAGCCTCGAAGCGCAGGGTTACAATGAGCAGTTCTTC
CASSLEAQGYNEQFF
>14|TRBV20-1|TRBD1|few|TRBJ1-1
TGCAGTGCCAGAATACAGGGGGCAGGTTCTGAAGCTTTCTTT
CSARIQGAGSEAFF
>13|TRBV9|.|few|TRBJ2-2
TGTGCCAGCACTCGGGCCTCGACCGGGGAGCTGTTTTTT
CASTRASTGELFF
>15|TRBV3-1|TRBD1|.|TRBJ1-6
TGTGCCAGCAGCGAAAGTGGGACAGGGAGTTCACCCCTCCACTTT
CASSESGTGSSPLHF
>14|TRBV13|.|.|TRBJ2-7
TGTGCCAGCAGCTTAGTACGGAGGAGCTACGAGCAGTACTTC
CASSLVRRSYEQYF
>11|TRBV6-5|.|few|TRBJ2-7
TGTGCCAGCAGTTACGGGGGCCTCCAGTACTTC
CASSYGGLQYF
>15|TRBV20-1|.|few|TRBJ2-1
TGCAGTGCTAGATCGCGGGCGCGCTCCTACAATGAGCAGTTCTTC
CSARSRARSYNEQFF
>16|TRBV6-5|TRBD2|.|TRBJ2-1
TGTGCCAGCAGTCACAGGACGGGCGGGGGAGATAATGAGCAGTTCTTC
CASSHRTGGGDNEQFF